The rows below give T cell receptor beta chains drawn from one sample of a study of radiation and T cells in renal cell carcinoma. The method was immunoSEQ multiplex PCR; TCRdb's version includes in-frame clones alone and lacks a portion of them. The sample includes about 130,000 clones, 81% of them seen just once. The specimen was blood, collected from a patient whose treatment included radiotherapy and nephrectomy. The receptors come from a man aged 45 to 65 with renal cell carcinoma. CDR3s include the opening cysteine and the closing phenylalanine or tryptophan.

cdr3_length v_call cdr3_aa
14 TRBV28 CASRQGTLLYGYTF
13 TRBV30 CAWTVKAGTEAFF
14 TRBV5-6 CASSSRLEGETQYF
13 TRBV2 CASSEELGNTIYF
16 TRBV28 CASTSERAGSYNEQFF
15 TRBV29-1 CSVEDPAEPTDTQYF
15 TRBV11-2 CASSLGAGGTDTQYF
13 TRBV19 CASSGTVNSPLHF
13 TRBV9 CASSGGLNEKLFF
13 TRBV5-1 CASSLQGAYEQYF
14 TRBV30 CAWSRGLSTDTQYF
15 TRBV19 CASSNRDTVSYEQYF
16 TRBV18 CASSPTTGTGNSPLHF
16 TRBV18 CASSPSAGGSSTEAFF